The clone carrying this T cell receptor (beta chain) was counted only a few times. Trimming removed 8 bases from V and 5 bases from J, with 18 bases in between. Germline V gene lookup returns CDR1 SNHLY and CDR2 FYNNEI. The CDR3 spans 14 residues. This record belongs to a study of blood T cell repertoires in COVID-19. In the study overall: COVID-19 samples collected from the United States, Italy and Spain covered acute and convalescent phases. PBMCs, B-cell-depleted T cells, or T cells were the source of the cDNA or gDNA that made up the material.

Generated by immunoSEQ multiplex PCR, the TCRdb table keeps only in-frame clones and is missing some. The sample records 200,000 to 300,000 clones, 84% being singletons. The sample comprised peripheral blood. This TCR came from a human donor in a cohort sampled during active COVID-19. The V and J genes are TRBV2 and TRBJ1-2; weak D call: TRBD1 (5 bases). As DNA, the CDR3 is TGTGCCAGCGGGGCCGTGGGTGTGGGATATGGCTACACCTTC. It codes for CASGAVGVGYGYTF.